This note documents a single T cell receptor (beta chain) sequence. The target antigen is unknown. A much bigger clone sits one base away, suggesting this may be a read error. This sample was included in a study of T cell repertoires in cytomegalovirus infection. TCRdb processed the reads anew with MiXCR; each CDR3 protein has one entry. The data hold about 450,000 distinct CDR3 sequences, with about 33% observed a single time. V shed 5 bases and J shed 9 bases, with 10 bases lying between them. Germline CDR1 reads SGHTA; CDR2 reads FQGNSA. The CDR3 totals 11 residues. Study outcomes and limitations: Identification of carriers of CMV plus the relevant HLA was achieved through cumulative public TCR beta family frequency.

Sequenced: PBMCs. This clonotype was sampled from a human donor in good health (CMV status not recorded). Some clones in this sample may be carry-over from other donors' samples. V and J are TRBV7-2 and TRBJ2-5, with D perhaps given as TRBD1 or TRBD2 (6 bases each). CDR3 sequence (DNA): TGTGCCAGCAGCAAGGGGGAGGCCCAGTACTTC. Protein product: CASSKGEAQYF.